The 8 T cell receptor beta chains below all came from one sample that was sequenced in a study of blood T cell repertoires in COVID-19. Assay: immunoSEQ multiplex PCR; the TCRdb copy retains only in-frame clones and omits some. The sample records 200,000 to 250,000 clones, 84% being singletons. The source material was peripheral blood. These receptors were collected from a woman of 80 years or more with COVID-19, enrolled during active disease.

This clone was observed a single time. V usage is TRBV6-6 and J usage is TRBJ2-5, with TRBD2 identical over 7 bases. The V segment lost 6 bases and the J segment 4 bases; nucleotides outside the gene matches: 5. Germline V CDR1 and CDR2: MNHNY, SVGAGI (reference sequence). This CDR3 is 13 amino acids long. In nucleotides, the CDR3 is TGTGCCAGCAGCCGCCCGGGGGGAGAGACCCAGTACTTC. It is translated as CASSRPGGETQYF.

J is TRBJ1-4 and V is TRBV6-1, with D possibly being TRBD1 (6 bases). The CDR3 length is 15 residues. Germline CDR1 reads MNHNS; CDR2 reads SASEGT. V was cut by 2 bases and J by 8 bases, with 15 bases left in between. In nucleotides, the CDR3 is TGTGCCAGCAGTGAATGGGGGGGGCTGAGGGAAAAACTGTTTTTT. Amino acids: CASSEWGGLREKLFF.

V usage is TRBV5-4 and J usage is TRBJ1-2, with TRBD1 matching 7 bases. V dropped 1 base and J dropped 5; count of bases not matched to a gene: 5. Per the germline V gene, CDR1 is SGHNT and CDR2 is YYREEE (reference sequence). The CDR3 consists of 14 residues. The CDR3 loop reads CASSLRDRGYGYTF. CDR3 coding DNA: TGTGCCAGCAGCTTGAGGGACAGAGGGTATGGCTACACCTTC.

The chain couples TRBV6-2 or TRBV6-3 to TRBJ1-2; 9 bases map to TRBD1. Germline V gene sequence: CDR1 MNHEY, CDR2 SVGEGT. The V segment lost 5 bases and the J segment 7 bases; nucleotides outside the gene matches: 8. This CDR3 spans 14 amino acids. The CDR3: CASSAYRGLSGYTF. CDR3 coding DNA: TGTGCCAGCAGTGCCTACAGGGGGCTAAGTGGCTACACCTTC.

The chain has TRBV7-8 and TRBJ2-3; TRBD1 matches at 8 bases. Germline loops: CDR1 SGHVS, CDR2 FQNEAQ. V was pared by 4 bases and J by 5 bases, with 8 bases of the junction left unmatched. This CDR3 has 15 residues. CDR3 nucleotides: TGTGCCAGCAGCTACCGACAGGGGTCGGGAGATACGCAGTATTTT. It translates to CASSYRQGSGDTQYF.

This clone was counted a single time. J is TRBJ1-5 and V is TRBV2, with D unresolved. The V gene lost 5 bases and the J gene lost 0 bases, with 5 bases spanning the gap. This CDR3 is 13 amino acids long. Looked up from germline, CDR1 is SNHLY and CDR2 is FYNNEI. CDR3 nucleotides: TGTGCCAGCAGTCTAGATAGCAATCAGCCCCAGCATTTT. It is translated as CASSLDSNQPQHF.

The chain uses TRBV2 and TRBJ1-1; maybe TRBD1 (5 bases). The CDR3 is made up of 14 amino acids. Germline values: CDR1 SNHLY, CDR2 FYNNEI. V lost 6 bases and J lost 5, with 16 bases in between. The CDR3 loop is CASRKETGGTEAFF. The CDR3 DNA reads TGTGCCAGCAGAAAAGAAACAGGAGGGACTGAAGCTTTCTTT.

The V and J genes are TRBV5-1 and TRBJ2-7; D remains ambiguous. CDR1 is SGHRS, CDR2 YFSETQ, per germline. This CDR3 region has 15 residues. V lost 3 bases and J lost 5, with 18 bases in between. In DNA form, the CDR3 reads TGCGCCAGCAGCTCTGATCGAACCCCGGAGAACGAGCAGTACTTC. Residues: CASSSDRTPENEQYF.